The present entry profiles one TCR beta chain with its context. Its antigen is undetermined. Primers for the PCR totalled 60 Vbeta and 13 Jbeta. Sequencing was performed with immunoSEQ multiplex PCR; in TCRdb, only in-frame clones are kept and a portion is missing. The sample holds under 140,000 clones; about three quarters are singletons and the top ten take just under 3%. This entry is derived from a study of cytomegalovirus exposure and HLA in healthy donors. Regarding the study as a whole: Differences between HLA loci emerged in a later analysis of TCR association rates, with DRB1 most and HLA-C fewest. Roughly even sequencing depth across donors was the assumption behind the presence/absence analyses. The classifier reportedly diagnosed cytomegalovirus status with high sensitivity and specificity. According to an earlier analysis, most TCR beta V segments yielded productive rearrangements about 90% or about 30% of the time.

Sequencing was performed on PBMCs. This sequence was found in an older woman in good health and CMV-seropositive.

The CDR3 protein is CASSLGAGGHNEQFF. CDR3 nucleotides: TGCGCCAGCAGCTTGGGAGCGGGAGGTCACAATGAGCAGTTCTTC. The chain joins TRBV5-1 to TRBJ2-1; 9 bases fit TRBD2. CDR1 and CDR2 (germline): SGHRS, YFSETQ. V gave up 0 bases and J gave up 5 bases; unmatched junction bases: 3. CDR3 size: 15 residues.